These 32 T cell receptor beta chains were sequenced from one sample in a study of Graves' ophthalmopathy and Graves' hyperthyroidism. The sequenced template was RNA, covering the TCR beta CDR3 region. The library came from an HTBI-primed first-round RT-PCR and a second-round multiplex PCR. TCRdb redid the calling of the multiplex PCR reads with MiXCR, one entry per CDR3 protein. The table includes a few hundred thousand distinct CDR3 sequences, 39% detected once. Sequenced: peripheral blood or thyroid tissue (not recorded which). The receptors were gathered from an adult man with Graves' hyperthyroidism.

In the case of this clonotype: A much bigger clone sits one base away, suggesting this may be a read error. The V call is TRBV6-5, the J call TRBJ1-2; D ambiguous. V lost 0 bases and J lost 3, with 5 bases in between. Germline lookup yields CDR1 MNHEY and CDR2 SVGAGI. This CDR3 comprises 13 residues. The CDR3 DNA reads TGTGCCAGCAGTTACTCGAAGGACTATGGCTACACCTTC. Encoded protein: CASSYSKDYGYTF.

This clonotype was recorded many times. This chain connects TRBV19 to TRBJ2-5; 9 nucleotides match TRBD2. V lost 4 bases, J lost 0 bases, and 0 bases stayed unmatched. The CDR3 covers 14 residues. Germline V gene data show CDR1 as LNHDA and CDR2 as SQIVND (reference sequence). The CDR3 reads CASSSGGDQETQYF. CDR3 DNA sequence: TGTGCCAGTAGTAGCGGGGGGGACCAAGAGACCCAGTACTTC.

This clonotype has only one observation. A read error is possible here, since a much larger clone lies one base away. V usage is TRBV20-1 and J usage is TRBJ2-5; 7 bases line up with TRBD2. Per germline, CDR1 DFQATT and CDR2 SNEGSKA (reference sequence). This CDR3 has 18 amino acids. V lost 3 bases to trimming and J lost 2 bases; unmatched junction nucleotides: 18. CDR3 amino acids: CSASPQGTRGGLQETQYF. In nucleotides, the CDR3 is TGCAGTGCTAGCCCCCAGGGTACGAGGGGAGGGCTTCAAGAGACCCAGTACTTC.

This clonotype was observed at least ten times. CDR3 in amino acids: CASSYSRTGSTEAFF. The CDR3 DNA follows: TGTGCCAGCAGTTACTCACGGACAGGGAGCACTGAAGCTTTCTTT. The chain combines TRBV6-5 with TRBJ1-1, with 8 nucleotides matching TRBD1. V lost 0 bases and J lost 4; bases outside the gene matches: 4. The CDR3 contains 15 residues. The germline V gene has CDR1 MNHEY and CDR2 SVGAGI.

The CDR3 nucleotides are TGCAGCAGTAAGGACAGGTCCAAGCCCCAGCATTTT. Residues: CSSKDRSKPQHF. The rearrangement uses TRBV29-1 and TRBJ1-5; the match to TRBD1 covers 7 bases. V lost 8 bases, J lost 8 bases, and 9 bases stayed unmatched. CDR1 is SQVTM, CDR2 ANQGSEA, per germline. The CDR3 is made up of 12 amino acids.

This clonotype was counted at least ten times. This chain links TRBV24-1 with TRBJ1-5; D may be TRBD1 (5 bases). Per the germline V gene, CDR1 is KGHDR and CDR2 is SFDVKD. The V end was cut by 9 bases, the J end by 1 base, with 12 bases between. This CDR3 comprises 14 residues. CDR3 sequence: CATAMGGSNQPQHF. CDR3 coding DNA: TGTGCCACCGCGATGGGGGGGAGCAATCAGCCCCAGCATTTT.

The chain combines TRBV12-3 or TRBV12-4 with TRBJ2-2, with D possibly being TRBD1 (5 bases). Trimming removed 6 bases at V and 3 bases at J, with 11 bases between. This CDR3 is built from 14 residues. The CDR3 nucleotides are TGTGCCAGCAGCAGGGCCGTATACACCGGGGAGCTGTTTTTT. This sequence encodes CASSRAVYTGELFF.

The V call is TRBV20-1, the J call TRBJ1-6; the match to TRBD1 covers 8 bases. This CDR3 spans 15 amino acids. The germline V gene has CDR1 DFQATT and CDR2 SNEGSKA (reference sequence). V shed 6 bases, J shed 10 bases, and the junction held 14 bases outside the gene matches. The CDR3 DNA follows: TGCAGTGCCTTACAGGGGGATATCAGAGGGTCACCCCTCCACTTT. This encodes CSALQGDIRGSPLHF.

This rearrangement joins TRBV12-3 or TRBV12-4 to TRBJ1-5; D gene ambiguous. Trimming pared 2 bases from V and 7 bases from J, leaving 18 bases between. CDR3 size: 16 residues. CDR3 amino acids: CASSLSEAALGQPQHF. The DNA for the CDR3 is TGTGCCAGCAGTTTATCTGAGGCAGCCCTGGGCCAGCCCCAGCATTTT.

This clonotype was picked up a small number of times. V and J are TRBV11-2 and TRBJ2-2; 8 bases line up with TRBD1. J was trimmed by 5 bases and V by 6 bases; bases with no gene match: 11. Germline V gene sequence: CDR1 SGHAT, CDR2 FQNNGV. The CDR3 contains 16 residues. The CDR3 loop reads CASSFVRTGRTGELFF. Here the CDR3 DNA reads TGTGCCAGCAGTTTTGTCCGGACAGGGAGAACCGGGGAGCTGTTTTTT.

This clonotype was seen more than once but under ten times. The CDR3 sequence is CASSGHRDSIYEQYF. DNA of the CDR3: TGTGCCAGCAGTGGACACCGGGACAGTATTTACGAGCAGTACTTC. The chain couples TRBV6-5 to TRBJ2-7; 7 positions match TRBD1. The length of the CDR3 is 15 residues. V lost 5 bases and J lost 4; bases outside the gene matches: 11. Germline CDR1 MNHEY, CDR2 SVGAGI.

Only a few counts were recorded for this clonotype. V gene TRBV12-3 or TRBV12-4 combines with J gene TRBJ1-2; a weak D match, TRBD1 (5 bases). The CDR3 runs to 15 residues. Trimming took 3 bases from V and 1 from J, leaving 12 bases between them. The CDR3 here is CASSFGGIDNYGYTF. The CDR3, as DNA: TGTGCCAGCAGTTTTGGGGGGATAGATAACTATGGCTACACCTTC.

In this sample, this clonotype turned up many times. One end of the junction is discordant with germline, which a read error may explain. The V and J genes are TRBV5-1 and TRBJ2-7; 9 bases fit TRBD1. The CDR3 is 15 residues long. Germline CDR1 reads SGHRS; CDR2 reads YFSETQ. CDR3 bases: TGTGCCAGCAGCTTGGCCGGGACAGGGTCTTACGAGCAGTACTTC. Encoded protein: CASSLAGTGSYEQYF. Looking up the rest from reference TRBV5-1 and TRBJ2-7 gives the full variable domain: KAGVTQTPRYLIKTRGQQVTLSCSPISGHRSVSWYQQTPGQGLQFLFEYFSETQRNKGNFPGRFSGRQFSNSRSEMNVSTLELGDSALYLCASSLAGTGSYEQYFGPGTRLTVT.

This clonotype was counted at least ten times. The J gene is TRBJ2-6, the V gene TRBV20-1; D may be TRBD1 (7 bases). Between the trimmed V and J ends, which lost 0 bases and 5 bases, there was a span of 11 bases. The CDR3 sequence is 15 residues long. Germline V gene data show CDR1 as DFQATT and CDR2 as SNEGSKA (reference sequence). The chain's CDR3 is CSARDQGGWANVLTF. DNA of the CDR3: TGCAGTGCTAGAGATCAGGGGGGCTGGGCCAACGTCCTGACTTTC.

This clonotype has just a few counts. This chain joins TRBV6-6 and TRBJ1-5; D call uncertain. The CDR3 loop spans 15 amino acids. Trimming took off 5 bases at V and 4 bases at J, with 15 bases between the two ends. Germline V gene lookup returns CDR1 MNHNY and CDR2 SVGAGI (reference sequence). The CDR3 sequence is CASSRTALGNQPQHF. The CDR3 nucleotides are TGTGCCAGCAGTCGGACGGCCCTCGGGAATCAGCCCCAGCATTTT.

This clonotype has ten or more counts. This chain links TRBV25-1 with TRBJ1-4; D gene unclear. The V gene lost 3 bases and the J gene lost 5 bases, with 13 bases spanning the gap. This CDR3 has 15 residues. CDR1 is MGHDK, CDR2 SYGVNS, per germline. The CDR3 protein is CASSDLTEMNEKLFF. CDR3 bases: TGTGCCAGCAGTGACCTAACAGAGATGAATGAAAAACTGTTTTTT.

The CDR3 DNA is TGTGCCAGCAGTTACACTCCAGGGGATAATGAAAAACTGTTTTTT. Translation: CASSYTPGDNEKLFF. The rearrangement links TRBV6-5 to TRBJ1-4; tentative D call: TRBD1 (6 bases). V lost 2 bases and J 4 bases, leaving 11 bases between the germline ends. CDR3 length equals 15 residues. The germline gives CDR1 MNHEY, CDR2 SVGAGI.

In regard to this clonotype: A much larger clone lies one base from this, so it may be a read error. This chain links TRBV13 with TRBJ2-7; D may be TRBD2 (6 bases). The CDR3 sequence is 15 residues long. Germline CDR1 reads PRHDT; CDR2 reads FYEKMQ (reference sequence). The CDR3 nucleotides are TGTGCCAGCAGCCCACCGGACAAGCGGGTCTACGAGCAGCACTTC. Amino acid sequence: CASSPPDKRVYEQHF.

This chain connects TRBV13 to TRBJ1-6; 9 bases fit TRBD1. CDR1 is PRHDT and CDR2 is FYEKMQ in the germline V gene (reference sequence). The CDR3 is made up of 15 amino acids. The V gene end was trimmed by 6 bases and the J gene end by 7 bases; junction bases not matched to a gene: 7. In DNA, the CDR3 is TGTGCCAGCAGGCTCACCGGGACAGGGAATTCACCCCTCCACTTT. Amino acids: CASRLTGTGNSPLHF.

The genes are TRBV20-1 and TRBJ1-5; D uncertain. Germline V gene sequence: CDR1 DFQATT, CDR2 SNEGSKA (reference sequence). The V gene lost 6 bases and the J gene lost 2 bases, with 11 bases spanning the gap. The CDR3 contains 13 residues. The CDR3 region is CSASTYGNQPQHF. The CDR3 coding sequence is TGCAGTGCCAGCACCTACGGCAATCAGCCCCAGCATTTT.

This clonotype occurred many times. The rearrangement uses TRBV7-8 and TRBJ1-1; D unresolved. The CDR3 loop spans 13 amino acids. Trimming took off 1 base at V and 1 base at J, with 4 bases between the two ends. Germline CDR1 is SGHVS and CDR2 is FQNEAQ. This CDR3 reads CASSLGSNTEAFF. The CDR3 nucleotides read TGTGCCAGCAGCTTAGGATCGAACACTGAAGCTTTCTTT.

On this clonotype: At one boundary the junction diverges from the germline segment, which might be a read error. This chain uses TRBV5-6 with TRBJ1-2; D possibly corresponds to TRBD1 (5 bases). The CDR3 is 14 amino acids. The germline V gene has CDR1 SGHDT and CDR2 YYEEEE. The CDR3 sequence is CACSLVGGNYGYTF. CDR3 sequence (DNA): TGTGCCTGCAGCTTGGTTGGGGGGAACTATGGCTACACCTTC.

In this sample, this clonotype turned up many times. The rearrangement uses TRBV10-3 and TRBJ1-3, with D possibly TRBD1 on 5 matching bases. V was clipped by 2 bases and J by 2 bases, with 13 bases between them. Per the germline V gene, CDR1 is ENHRY and CDR2 is SYGVKD. The CDR3 loop spans 16 amino acids. In DNA, the CDR3 is TGTGCCATCAGTGAGCCCCTGAAAGGGGCTGGAAACACCATATATTTT. Translated: CAISEPLKGAGNTIYF.

V gene TRBV20-1 combines with J gene TRBJ1-2, with 7 bases fitting TRBD1. The germline CDR1 and CDR2 sequences are DFQATT and SNEGSKA (reference sequence). The CDR3 spans 12 residues. V shed 8 bases, J shed 4 bases, and the junction held 7 bases outside the gene matches. DNA for the CDR3: TGCAGTCCTCGACAGGGAGGCTATGGCTACACCTTC. Translating it yields CSPRQGGYGYTF.

This clonotype has just a few counts. The chain recombines TRBV19 with TRBJ1-5; no firm D call. V was trimmed by 3 bases and J by 5 bases, leaving 8 bases between them. Germline assignment: CDR1 LNHDA and CDR2 SQIVND (reference sequence). CDR3 length equals 13 residues. For the CDR3, the DNA is TGTGCCAGTAGTATCGGGTTTCATCAGCCCCAGCATTTT. Its protein is CASSIGFHQPQHF.

This clonotype was seen at least ten times. The chain combines TRBV5-6 with TRBJ2-3; perhaps TRBD1 as D (5 bases). Deletions cut 0 bases from V and 1 base from J, with 6 bases between. The germline CDR1 and CDR2 sequences are SGHDT and YYEEEE. The CDR3 loop spans 14 amino acids. This chain's CDR3 is CASSLGQRTDTQYF. CDR3 sequence (DNA): TGTGCCAGCAGCTTGGGACAGCGCACAGATACGCAGTATTTT.

This clonotype was detected a few times. This chain connects TRBV9 to TRBJ2-7, with TRBD1 matching 7 bases. This CDR3 contains 17 residues. Germline CDR1 and CDR2: SGDLS and YYNGEE. The V gene end was trimmed by 5 bases and the J gene end by 2 bases; junction bases not matched to a gene: 16. Here the CDR3 DNA reads TGTGCCAGCAGGTCTCGACTCTTGGGACAGTTGACCTACGAGCAGTACTTC. Its translation: CASRSRLLGQLTYEQYF.

This chain uses TRBV24-1 with TRBJ1-4; weak D call: TRBD1 (5 bases). This CDR3 region has 14 residues. CDR1 is KGHDR, CDR2 SFDVKD, per germline. The V end lost 2 bases, the J end lost 3 bases, and 6 bases lay between the germline ends. CDR3 sequence: CATSDSTANEKLFF. CDR3 nucleotide sequence: TGTGCCACCAGTGATTCGACAGCTAATGAAAAACTGTTTTTT.

This clonotype was detected many times. The rearrangement links TRBV19 to TRBJ1-1; D uncertain. CDR1 LNHDA and CDR2 SQIVND come from the germline V gene (reference sequence). The CDR3 covers 14 residues. V lost 5 bases and J 3 bases, leaving 13 bases between the germline ends. The CDR3 here is CASSPTRRDTEAFF. The DNA of the CDR3 is TGTGCCAGTAGTCCCACTAGACGGGACACTGAAGCTTTCTTT. The full variable domain, completed using reference TRBV19 and TRBJ1-1, is DGGITQSPKYLFRKEGQNVTLSCEQNLNHDAMYWYRQDPGQGLRLIYYSQIVNDFQKGDIAEGYSVSREKKESFPLTVTSAQKNPTAFYLCASSPTRRDTEAFFGQGTRLTVV.

This clonotype has ten or more counts. This chain connects TRBV10-3 to TRBJ2-2; D is unclear. CDR1 ENHRY and CDR2 SYGVKD come from the germline V gene. With 2 bases removed from V and 3 bases from J, the gap between germline ends came to 7 bases. CDR3 length: 14 residues. In nucleotides, the CDR3 is TGTGCCATCAGTGAGGGCGGATACACCGGGGAGCTGTTTTTT. This sequence encodes CAISEGGYTGELFF.

This clonotype was observed a single time. This could be a read error, since a much larger clone is one nucleotide away. This chain links TRBV6-9 with TRBJ2-2; D call uncertain. CDR1 is MNHGY and CDR2 is SVAAGI in the germline V gene. This CDR3 has 11 residues. DNA of the CDR3: TGTGTCAGCAGGTGGGGCGGGGAGCTGTTTTTT. Its protein product is CVSRWGGELFF.

V gene TRBV27 combines with J gene TRBJ1-2; 9 bases agree with TRBD1. CDR3 size: 14 residues. J was trimmed by 8 bases and V by 6 bases; bases with no gene match: 10. Germline V gene lookup returns CDR1 MNHEY and CDR2 SMNVEV (reference sequence). DNA for the CDR3: TGTGCCAGCAGACCCCTACAGGGGGCAGGGGGCTACACCTTC. Protein: CASRPLQGAGGYTF.